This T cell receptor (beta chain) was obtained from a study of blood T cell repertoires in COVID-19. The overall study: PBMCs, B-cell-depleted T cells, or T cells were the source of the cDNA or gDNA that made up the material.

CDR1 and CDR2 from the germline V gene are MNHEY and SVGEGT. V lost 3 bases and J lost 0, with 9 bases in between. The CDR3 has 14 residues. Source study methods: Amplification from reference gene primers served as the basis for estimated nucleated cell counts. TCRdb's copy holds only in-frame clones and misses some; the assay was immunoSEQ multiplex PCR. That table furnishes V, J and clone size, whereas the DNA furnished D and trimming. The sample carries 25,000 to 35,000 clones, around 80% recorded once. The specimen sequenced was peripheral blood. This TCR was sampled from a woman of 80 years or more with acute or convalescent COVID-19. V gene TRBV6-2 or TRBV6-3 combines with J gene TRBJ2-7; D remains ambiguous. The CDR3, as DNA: TGTGCCAGCAGTTATTCTCTTTCCTCCTACGAGCAGTACTTC. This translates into CASSYSLSSYEQYF.